This TCR beta chain was profiled in a study of T-cell memory formation after mild COVID-19. Across the study: Largely, the TCR clusters proved donor specific.

This clonotype was seen a handful of times. Antigen specificity is unknown. TCRdb called the 5' RACE reads again in MiXCR, with one record for every CDR3 protein. The sample consists of roughly 200,000 distinct CDR3 sequences, approximately 16% of them appearing once. Whole-study findings and limits: There were some responding clones in pre-infection memory, which suggested that cross-reactive memory had joined.

In germline, CDR1 is MNHEY, CDR2 SVGAGI. CDR3 length equals 17 residues. The ends were cut back, 0 bases at V and 2 bases at J, with 16 bases in the middle. V is TRBV6-5 and J is TRBJ1-2; D not resolved. The TCR was taken from an adult woman who had mild COVID-19 (a few samples of this study predate the infection). Cell type and time point are not known. The sample consisted of PBMCs or a T cell subset sorted from them (not recorded which). CDR3 amino acids: CASSYSRWRTGNYGYTF. The CDR3 coding sequence is TGTGCCAGCAGTTACTCGAGGTGGAGAACGGGAAACTATGGCTACACCTTC.